This TCR beta chain was recorded in a study of T-cell memory formation after mild COVID-19. As for the study in general: Clusters were largely donor specific.

TCRdb re-derived calls from the 5' RACE reads in MiXCR, one entry per CDR3 protein. The data show around 250,000 distinct CDR3 sequences, 15% to 19% seen once. Details on this clonotype: Its antigen is not known.

The ends were cut back, 4 bases at V and 1 base at J, with 16 bases in the middle. The V gene's germline CDR1 is SQVTM and CDR2 ANQGSEA. This CDR3 has 15 residues. The study, taken as a whole, reports: Later expanders leaned CD4+, whereas day 15 to 85 contracting clones were balanced CD4/CD8.

The chain recombines TRBV29-1 with TRBJ2-5; the D gene is possibly TRBD2 (6 bases). Sequenced: PBMCs or a T cell subset sorted from them (not recorded which). The sequence derives from an adult woman who had mild COVID-19 (a few samples of this study predate the infection). Cell type and time point are not known. DNA for the CDR3: TGCAGCGTTGTCAGGCCGGCTAGCGTCCAAGAGACCCAGTACTTC. Its protein is CSVVRPASVQETQYF.